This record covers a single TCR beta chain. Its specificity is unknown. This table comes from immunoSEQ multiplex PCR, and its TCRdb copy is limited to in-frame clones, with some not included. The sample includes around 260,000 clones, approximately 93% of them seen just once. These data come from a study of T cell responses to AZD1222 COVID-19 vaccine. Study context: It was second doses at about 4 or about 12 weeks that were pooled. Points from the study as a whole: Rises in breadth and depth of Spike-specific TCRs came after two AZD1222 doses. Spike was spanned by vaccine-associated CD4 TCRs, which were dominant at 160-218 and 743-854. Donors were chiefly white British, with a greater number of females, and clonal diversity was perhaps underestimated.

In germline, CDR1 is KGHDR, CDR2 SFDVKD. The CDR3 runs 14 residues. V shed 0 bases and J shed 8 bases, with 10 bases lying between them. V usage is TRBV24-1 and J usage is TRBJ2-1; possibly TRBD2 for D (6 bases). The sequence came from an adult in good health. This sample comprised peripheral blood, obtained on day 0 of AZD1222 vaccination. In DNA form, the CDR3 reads TGTGCCACCAGTGATTTGGACGGGAGCTATGAGCAGTTCTTC. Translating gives CATSDLDGSYEQFF.